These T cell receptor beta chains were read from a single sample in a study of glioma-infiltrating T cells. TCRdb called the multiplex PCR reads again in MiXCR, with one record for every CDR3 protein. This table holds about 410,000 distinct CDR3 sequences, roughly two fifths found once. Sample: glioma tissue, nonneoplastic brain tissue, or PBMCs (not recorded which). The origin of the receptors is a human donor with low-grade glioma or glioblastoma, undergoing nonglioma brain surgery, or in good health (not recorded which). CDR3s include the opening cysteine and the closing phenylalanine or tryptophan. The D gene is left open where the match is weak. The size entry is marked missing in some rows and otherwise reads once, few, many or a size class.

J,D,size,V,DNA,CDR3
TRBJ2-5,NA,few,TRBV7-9,TGTGCCAGCAGCTTCGTCAGGGGAGAGACCCAGTACTTC,CASSFVRGETQYF
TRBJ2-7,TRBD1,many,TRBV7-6,TGTGCCAGCAGCTCTTCCGGGACAGGGGGGCCTTACGAGCAGTACTTC,CASSSSGTGGPYEQYF
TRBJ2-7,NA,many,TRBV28,TGTGCCAGCAGTTATCCGGGGGCCTCCTACGAGCAGTACTTC,CASSYPGASYEQYF
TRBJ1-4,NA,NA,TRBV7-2,TGTGCCAGCAGCGGGCCTAATGAAAAACTGTTTTTT,CASSGPNEKLFF
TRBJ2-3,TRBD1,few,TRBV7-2,TGTGCCAGCAGCCCAGGGGGCGCAAGCACAGATACGCAGTATTTT,CASSPGGASTDTQYF
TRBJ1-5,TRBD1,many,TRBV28,TGTGCCAGCACAAAGGACAGGACAAGCAATCAGCCCCAGCATTTT,CASTKDRTSNQPQHF
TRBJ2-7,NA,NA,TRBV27,TGTGCCAGCAGTCTGGGGGCGGGAAGGATCCACGAGCAGTACTTC,CASSLGAGRIHEQYF
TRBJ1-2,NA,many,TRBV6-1,TGTGCCACCCGGGACGGCGGCCGAGGTGGCTACACCTTC,CATRDGGRGGYTF
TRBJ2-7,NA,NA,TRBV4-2,TGTGCCAGCAGCAGTCCCGCCGGGCCATCCTACGAGCAGTACTTC,CASSSPAGPSYEQYF
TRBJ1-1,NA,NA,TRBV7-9,TGTGCCACTGTTGGGATGAACAGTGAAGCTTTCTTT,CATVGMNSEAFF
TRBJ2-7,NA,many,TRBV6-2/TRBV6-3,TGTGCCAGCAGTTACGGGTTTTCCTACGAGCAGTACTTC,CASSYGFSYEQYF
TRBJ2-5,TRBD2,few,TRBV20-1,TGCAGTGCTCCTAGCGGGTGGGGTCAAGAGACCCAGTACTTC,CSAPSGWGQETQYF
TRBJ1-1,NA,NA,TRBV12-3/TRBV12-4,TGTGCCAGCAGGGGGGTCTCGGAATTGGGAACTGAAGCTTTCTTT,CASRGVSELGTEAFF
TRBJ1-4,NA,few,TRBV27,TGTGCCAGCAACAATAGGGGGTATGGTGAAAAACTGTTTTTT,CASNNRGYGEKLFF
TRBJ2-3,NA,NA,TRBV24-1,TGTGCCACCAGTGGTGTCCACTACACAGATACGCAGTATTTT,CATSGVHYTDTQYF
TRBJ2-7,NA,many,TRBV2,TGTGCCAGCAGTGAAGGCCTAGAGGACCACGAGCAGTACTTC,CASSEGLEDHEQYF
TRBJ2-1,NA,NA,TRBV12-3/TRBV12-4,TGTGCCAGCAGTCCTCCTCGATCAAGCGGAACGTACTACAATGAGCAGTTCTTC,CASSPPRSSGTYYNEQFF
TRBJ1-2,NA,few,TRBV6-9,TGTGCCAGCAGTTATTGCGGCATCTATGGCTACACCTTC,CASSYCGIYGYTF
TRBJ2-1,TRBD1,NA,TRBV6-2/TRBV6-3,TGTGCCAGCAGTTATTCACCCCGGACAGGGTACAACTTC,CASSYSPRTGYNF
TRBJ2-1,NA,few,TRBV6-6,TGTGCCAGCAGTTACGAAGGGTATGAGCAGTTCTTC,CASSYEGYEQFF
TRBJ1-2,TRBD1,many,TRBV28,TGTGCCAGCAGTCGACAGGGCAACTATGGCTACACCTTC,CASSRQGNYGYTF
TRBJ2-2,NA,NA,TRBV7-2,TGTGCCAGCAGCTTAGGATTCGGGAAGCTGTCTTTT,CASSLGFGKLSF
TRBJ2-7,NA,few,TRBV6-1,TGTGCCACCTTTGCCTACGGAGGGGACGGCCCCCTCTACGAGCAGTACTTC,CATFAYGGDGPLYEQYF
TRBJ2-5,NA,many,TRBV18,TGTGCCAGCAGCTTACAAGAGACCCAGTACTTC,CASSLQETQYF
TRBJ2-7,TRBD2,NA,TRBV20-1,TGCAGTGCTAGAGATAGGACTAGCGGAAGTCCCTACGAGCAGTACTTC,CSARDRTSGSPYEQYF
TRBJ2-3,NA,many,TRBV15,TGTGCCACCAGCAGAGGGGGGGTCGTCGGAAGCACAGATACGCAGTATTTT,CATSRGGVVGSTDTQYF